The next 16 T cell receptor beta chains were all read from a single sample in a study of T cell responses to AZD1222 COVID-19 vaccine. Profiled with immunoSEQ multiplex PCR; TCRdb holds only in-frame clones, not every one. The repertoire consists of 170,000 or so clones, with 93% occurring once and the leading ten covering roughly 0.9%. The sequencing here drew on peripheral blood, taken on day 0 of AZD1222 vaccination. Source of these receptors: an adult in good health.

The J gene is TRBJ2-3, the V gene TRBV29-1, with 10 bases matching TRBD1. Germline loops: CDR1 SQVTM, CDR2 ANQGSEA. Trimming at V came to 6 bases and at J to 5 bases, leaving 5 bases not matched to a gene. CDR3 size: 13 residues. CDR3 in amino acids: CSVPGTGEDTQYF. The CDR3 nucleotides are TGCAGCGTCCCTGGGACAGGGGAAGATACGCAGTATTTT.

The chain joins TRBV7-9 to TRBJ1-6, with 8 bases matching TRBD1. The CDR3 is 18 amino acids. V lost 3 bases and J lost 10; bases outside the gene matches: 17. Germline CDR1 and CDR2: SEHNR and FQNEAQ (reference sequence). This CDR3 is CASSFTGQGTATGSPLHF. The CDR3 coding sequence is TGTGCCAGCAGCTTCACCGGACAGGGAACAGCAACGGGATCACCCCTCCACTTT.

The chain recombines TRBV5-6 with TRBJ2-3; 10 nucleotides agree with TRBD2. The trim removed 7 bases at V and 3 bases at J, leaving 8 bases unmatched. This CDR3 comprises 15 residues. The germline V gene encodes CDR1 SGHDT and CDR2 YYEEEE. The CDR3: CASAKAGGLTDTQYF. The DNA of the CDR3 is TGTGCCAGCGCCAAAGCGGGGGGGTTGACAGATACGCAGTATTTT.

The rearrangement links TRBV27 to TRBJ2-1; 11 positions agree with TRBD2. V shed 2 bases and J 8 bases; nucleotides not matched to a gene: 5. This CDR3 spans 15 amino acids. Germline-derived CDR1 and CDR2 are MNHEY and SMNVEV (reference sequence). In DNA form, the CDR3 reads TGTGCCAGCAGTTTAATAGCGGGGGGGATACATGAGCAGTTCTTC. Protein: CASSLIAGGIHEQFF.

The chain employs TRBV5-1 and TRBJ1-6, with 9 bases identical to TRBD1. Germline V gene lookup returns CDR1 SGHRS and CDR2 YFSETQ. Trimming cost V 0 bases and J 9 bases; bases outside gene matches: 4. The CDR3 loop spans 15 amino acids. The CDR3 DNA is TGCGCCAGCAGCTTGGTGACAGGGGGAGGTTCACCCCTCCACTTT. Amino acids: CASSLVTGGGSPLHF.

In DNA form, the CDR3 reads TGTGCCAGCACTGACACCGATGGCTACACCTTC. Its translation: CASTDTDGYTF. The V and J genes are TRBV12-3 or TRBV12-4 and TRBJ1-2; D is uncertain. The CDR3 runs to 11 residues. V was clipped by 7 bases and J by 6 bases, with 9 bases between them.

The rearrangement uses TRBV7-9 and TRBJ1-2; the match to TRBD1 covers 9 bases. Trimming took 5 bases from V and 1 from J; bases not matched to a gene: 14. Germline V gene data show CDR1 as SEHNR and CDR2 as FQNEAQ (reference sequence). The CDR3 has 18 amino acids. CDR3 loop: CASSPDTGQGPFNYGYTF. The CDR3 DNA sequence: TGTGCCAGCAGCCCTGACACGGGACAGGGACCCTTTAACTATGGCTACACCTTC.

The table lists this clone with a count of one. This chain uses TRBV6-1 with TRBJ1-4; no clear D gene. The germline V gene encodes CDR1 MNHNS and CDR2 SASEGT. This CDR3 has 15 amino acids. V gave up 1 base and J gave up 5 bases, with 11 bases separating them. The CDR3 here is CASSEDRFRNEKLFF. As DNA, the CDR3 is TGTGCCAGCAGTGAAGATCGGTTTCGGAATGAAAAACTGTTTTTT.

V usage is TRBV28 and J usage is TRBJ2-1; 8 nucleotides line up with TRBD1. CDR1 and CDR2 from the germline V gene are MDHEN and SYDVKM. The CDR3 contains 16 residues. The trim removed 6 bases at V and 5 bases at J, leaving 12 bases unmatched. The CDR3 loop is CASSVTGEAVDNEQFF. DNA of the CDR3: TGTGCCAGCAGCGTGACAGGGGAGGCGGTAGACAATGAGCAGTTCTTC.

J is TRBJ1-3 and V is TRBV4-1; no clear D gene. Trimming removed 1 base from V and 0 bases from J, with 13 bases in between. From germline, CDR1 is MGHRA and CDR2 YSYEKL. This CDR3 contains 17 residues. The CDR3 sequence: CASSQVEAGTSGNTIYF. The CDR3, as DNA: TGCGCCAGCAGCCAAGTGGAGGCAGGTACCTCTGGAAACACCATATATTTT.

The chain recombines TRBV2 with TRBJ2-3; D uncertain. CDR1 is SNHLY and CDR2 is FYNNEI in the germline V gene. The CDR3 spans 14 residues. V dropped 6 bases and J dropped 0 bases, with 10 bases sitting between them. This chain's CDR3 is CASRPRTSTDTQYF. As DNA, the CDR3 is TGTGCCAGCAGACCAAGAACTAGCACAGATACGCAGTATTTT.

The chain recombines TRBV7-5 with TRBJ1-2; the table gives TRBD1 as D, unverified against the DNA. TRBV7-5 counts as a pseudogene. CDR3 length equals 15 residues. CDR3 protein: CARSLAPGQGNGYTF. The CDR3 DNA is TGTGCCAGAAGCTTAGCGCCGGGACAGGGAAATGGCTACACCTTC.

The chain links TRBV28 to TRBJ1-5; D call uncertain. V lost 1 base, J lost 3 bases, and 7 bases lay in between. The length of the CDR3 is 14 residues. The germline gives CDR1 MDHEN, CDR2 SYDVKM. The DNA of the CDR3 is TGTGCCAGCAGTTTATATATGGACAATCAGCCCCAGCATTTT. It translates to CASSLYMDNQPQHF.

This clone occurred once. CDR3 sequence reads: CASSPSTGTGLIMNTEAFF. The CDR3 DNA sequence: TGTGCCAGCAGCCCGTCAACCGGGACAGGGTTAATAATGAACACTGAAGCTTTCTTT. This chain joins TRBV7-6 and TRBJ1-1; 9 bases are shared with TRBD1. Germline lookup yields CDR1 SGHVS and CDR2 FNYEAQ. CDR3 length: 19 amino acids. V lost 5 bases to trimming and J lost 0 bases; unmatched junction nucleotides: 16.

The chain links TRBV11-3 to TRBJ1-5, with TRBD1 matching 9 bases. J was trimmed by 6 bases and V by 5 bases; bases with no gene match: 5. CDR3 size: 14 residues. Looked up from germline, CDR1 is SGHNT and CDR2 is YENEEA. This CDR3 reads CASSRGQGCQPQHF. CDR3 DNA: TGTGCCAGCAGCCGGGGACAGGGTTGTCAGCCCCAGCATTTT.

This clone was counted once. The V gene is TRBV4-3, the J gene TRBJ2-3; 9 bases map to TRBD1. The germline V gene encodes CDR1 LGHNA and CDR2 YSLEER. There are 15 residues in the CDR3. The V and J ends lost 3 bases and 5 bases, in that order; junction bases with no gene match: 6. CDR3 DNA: TGCGCCAGCAGCCAGGACAGACAGGGGGTAGATACGCAGTATTTT. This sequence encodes CASSQDRQGVDTQYF.